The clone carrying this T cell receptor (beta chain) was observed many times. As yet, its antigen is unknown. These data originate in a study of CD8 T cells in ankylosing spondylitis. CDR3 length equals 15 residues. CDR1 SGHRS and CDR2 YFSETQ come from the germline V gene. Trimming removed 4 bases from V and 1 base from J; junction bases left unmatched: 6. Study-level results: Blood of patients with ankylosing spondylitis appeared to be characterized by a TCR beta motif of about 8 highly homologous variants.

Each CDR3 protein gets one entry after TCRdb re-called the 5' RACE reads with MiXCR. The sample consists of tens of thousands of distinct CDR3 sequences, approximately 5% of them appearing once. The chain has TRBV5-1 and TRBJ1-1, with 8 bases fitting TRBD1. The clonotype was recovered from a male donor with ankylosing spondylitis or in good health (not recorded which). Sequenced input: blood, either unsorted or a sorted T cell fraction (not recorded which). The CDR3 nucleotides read TGCGCCAGCAGCCCACTAGGACAGGGGAACACTGAAGCTTTCTTT. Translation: CASSPLGQGNTEAFF. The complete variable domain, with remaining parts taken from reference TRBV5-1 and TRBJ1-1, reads KAGVTQTPRYLIKTRGQQVTLSCSPISGHRSVSWYQQTPGQGLQFLFEYFSETQRNKGNFPGRFSGRQFSNSRSEMNVSTLELGDSALYLCASSPLGQGNTEAFFGQGTRLTVV.